Listed here are 8 T cell receptor beta chains from one sample, sequenced in a study of spatial heterogeneity in lung cancer. Each CDR3 protein is one row after TCRdb ran MiXCR on the 5' RACE reads. The sample records thousands of distinct CDR3 sequences, 5.4% being singletons. As for time point: sample taken at primary tumor resection. Sequencing was performed on whole RNA extracted from tumor and nontumor lung tissue, or from frozen PBMC, and the material was left unsorted. The sample was normal lung tissue next to the tumor, taken at surgery. These receptors all come from a female donor with early-stage non-small cell lung cancer.

This clonotype was observed a handful of times. The V call is TRBV18, the J call TRBJ1-5; a weak D match, TRBD1 (5 bases). Germline V CDR1 and CDR2: KGHSH, LQKENI. V lost 5 bases, J lost 8 bases, and 13 bases lay in between. This CDR3 has 13 residues. CDR3 sequence (DNA): TGTGCCAGCTCAACTGTCGCACAGGAGCCCCAGCATTTT. Translation: CASSTVAQEPQHF. Using reference TRBV18 and TRBJ1-5 for the parts outside the CDR3, the full variable domain is NAGVMQNPRHLVRRRGQEARLRCSPMKGHSHVYWYRQLPEEGLKFMVYLQKENIIDESGMPKERFSAEFPKEGPSILRIQQVVRGDSAAYFCASSTVAQEPQHFGDGTRLSIL.

This clonotype is termed medium-sized. The chain combines TRBV29-1 with TRBJ2-2; 11 bases are a match to TRBD2. V lost 7 bases to trimming and J lost 7 bases; unmatched junction nucleotides: 8. Germline CDR1 is SQVTM and CDR2 is ANQGSEA. CDR3 length equals 14 residues. CDR3 protein: CSGTSGHVGGELFF. In DNA form, the CDR3 reads TGCAGCGGGACTAGCGGGCACGTCGGCGGGGAGCTGTTTTTT.

This clonotype rates as medium-sized. The chain recombines TRBV6-5 with TRBJ2-1; 10 nucleotides match TRBD2. The junction had 3 bases not matched to a gene; V was cut back by 6 bases and J by 10 bases. Germline V gene sequence: CDR1 MNHEY, CDR2 SVGAGI. The CDR3 consists of 12 residues. CDR3 nucleotides: TGTGCCAGCAGGCAACTAGCGGGGGAGCAGTTCTTC. Translation: CASRQLAGEQFF.

The chain links TRBV15 to TRBJ2-5; possible D gene TRBD2, 6 bases. V was shortened by 5 bases and J by 2 bases, with 12 bases between the two germline ends. The CDR3 contains 14 residues. The germline gives CDR1 LNHNV, CDR2 YYDKDF (reference sequence). The CDR3 DNA reads as TGTGCCACCAGCTTTAGCGGAGCTCAAGAGACCCAGTACTTC. Protein: CATSFSGAQETQYF.

This clonotype was observed many times. V is TRBV27 and J is TRBJ1-2, with a tentative D call TRBD1 (6 bases). This CDR3 spans 13 amino acids. Germline loops: CDR1 MNHEY, CDR2 SMNVEV (reference sequence). The V end was cut by 5 bases, the J end by 8 bases, with 15 bases between. The CDR3 sequence is CASSPPGARGYTF. The CDR3 nucleotides read TGTGCCAGCAGTCCCCCAGGGGCTCGGGGCTACACCTTC.

By its share, this clonotype is medium-sized. This sequence joins TRBV29-1 and TRBJ1-2, with D maybe TRBD1 (5 bases). Germline CDR1 and CDR2: SQVTM and ANQGSEA. This CDR3 comprises 10 residues. Trimming took off 6 bases at V and 4 bases at J, with 6 bases between the two ends. The CDR3 DNA follows: TGCAGCGTAGACAGCTATGGCTACACCTTC. This sequence encodes CSVDSYGYTF.

This clonotype was recorded at least ten times. The chain uses TRBV12-3 or TRBV12-4 and TRBJ1-5; TRBD1 might be the D (5 bases). The CDR3 loop spans 12 amino acids. Trimming stripped 9 bases from V and 4 bases from J, with 10 bases between. DNA for the CDR3: TGTGCCAGTGGACAACAGAATCAGCCCCAGCATTTT. Translated, it gives CASGQQNQPQHF.

This clonotype showed up many times. The rearrangement links TRBV20-1 to TRBJ2-7; D might be TRBD1 (6 bases). CDR3 length equals 11 residues. Trimming removed 6 bases from V and 3 bases from J, with 9 bases in between. CDR1 is DFQATT, CDR2 SNEGSKA, per germline (reference sequence). CDR3 sequence (DNA): TGCAGTGCCAACAGGGACTACGAGCAGTACTTC. Encoded protein: CSANRDYEQYF.